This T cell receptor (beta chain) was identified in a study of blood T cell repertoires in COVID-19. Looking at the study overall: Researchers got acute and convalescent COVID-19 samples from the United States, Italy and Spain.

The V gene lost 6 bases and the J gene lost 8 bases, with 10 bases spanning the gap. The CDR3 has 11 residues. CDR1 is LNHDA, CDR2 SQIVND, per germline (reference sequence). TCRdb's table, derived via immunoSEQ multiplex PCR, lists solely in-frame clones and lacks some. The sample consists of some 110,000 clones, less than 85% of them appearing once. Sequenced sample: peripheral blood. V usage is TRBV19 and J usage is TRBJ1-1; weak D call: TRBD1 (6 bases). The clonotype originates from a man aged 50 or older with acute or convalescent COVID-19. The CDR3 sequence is CASSGGGEAFF. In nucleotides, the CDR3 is TGTGCCAGTAGCGGGGGGGGCGAAGCTTTCTTT.